This record concerns one TCR beta chain sequence. This clone's antigen is unknown. Base-call qualities are not available, and no considerably larger clone is one nucleotide away. The sample comes from a study of PD-L1 blockade in urothelial cancer (dated by TCRdb to the late 2010s). At the level of the whole study: Therapy was started in the mid-2010s for all patients, and atezolizumab 1,200 mg was administered intravenously every 3 weeks. Durable clinical benefit was achieved by nine patients but not by the remaining 20. Pretreatment tumor samples, along with matched peripheral blood collected serially before and after atezolizumab treatment, underwent TCR sequencing. Twenty-five of 29 patients were identified as males with urothelial cancer of bladder origin, and a prior smoking history was reported by 18 of 29 patients. Blood samples were analyzed at two time points: 3 weeks after treatment start (second dose) and 6 weeks after treatment start. In the same patients who had TCR sequencing, pretreatment tumors also underwent whole exome sequencing and RNA sequencing. The study, an exploratory multi-omic analysis, examined somatic, immune and clinical correlates of response to PD-L1 blockade with atezolizumab in urothelial cancer. Durable clinical benefit was defined as a progression-free survival longer than 6 months, and TCR features were additionally tested against progression-free survival and overall survival. An ECOG performance status of 0 or 1 was recorded for the patients, and 0 to 3 prior chemotherapy regimens had been received by the patients. A median of roughly 140,000 T cells and roughly 80,000 unique TCRs was obtained from blood samples, and a median clonality of approximately 0.086 was observed. Pretreatment blood TCR-seq was available for about 28 patients, at least one posttreatment blood collection was obtained for approximately 24 patients, and tumor TCR-seq was available for approximately 24 patients.

Per the publication, the time point label means: pretreatment peripheral blood. A cohort of around 28 patients with locally advanced or metastatic urothelial carcinoma, treated at Memorial Sloan Kettering on a trial protocol, was included. Peripheral blood mononuclear cells were collected pretreatment and during treatment, at between 1 and 8 total time points per patient. The Qiagen DNeasy Blood extraction kit was used to purify genomic DNA from total PBMCs and tumor samples. PBMCs were collected pretreatment and during treatment, and were isolated and stored as previously described. Measured from the cysteine to the phenylalanine, the CDR3 is 14 residues long. Only the CDR3 region is kept as DNA, spanning 42 bases read in frame from base 1. Germline trimming amounts to 5 bases on V and 7 bases on J, with 8 as the count of junction bases outside the gene matches. Looking up the germline V gene yields CDR1 MNHEY and CDR2 SVGAGI.

Study-wide findings and limitations: A pretreatment peripheral blood TCR clonality below the median was linked to improved progression-free and overall survival. Small sample size (n ≈ 30) and many exploratory analyses mean the results are intended to be hypothesis-generating. At 3 weeks after the start of treatment, tumor-associated TCR clones in peripheral blood had expanded more in patients with durable benefit (n ≈ 20, p = 0.022).

Synthetic TCR analog templates were spiked into each PCR so that absolute template abundance could be estimated from read counts. TCRbeta CDR3 regions were amplified from genomic DNA with bias-controlled V and J gene primers using the immunoSEQ assay. Rearranged TCRbeta segments were sequenced at approximately 20X coverage. Per the authors' processing: Sequencing errors were corrected by clustering and CDR3s were annotated against IMGT to assign V, D and J genes. Downstream analyses used only productive TCRbeta rearrangements and left out out-of-frame or stop-codon sequences. Clonality was calculated as one minus the Shannon entropy normalized by the log of the number of unique productive sequences. Clones differing between time points or between blood and tumor were identified by Fisher's exact test with Benjamini-Hochberg correction at adjusted p below 0.01. TCRdb re-hosts the immuneACCESS table, in-frame sequences only. Its copies lack some clones; in the studies checked, an unresolved V gene accounts for under half of them, and the cause for the rest is not known. The V and J calls and clone size were taken over from that table, and D and trimming were inferred from the DNA. This sample has about 51,000 clones in its table, and 70% to 90% of those were observed once. The ten largest clones add up to approximately 20% of the sample.

The material sequenced was PBMCs, taken around atezolizumab (anti-PD-L1) treatment. The sequence derives from a man in his 60s with urothelial cancer. The rearrangement joined TRBV6-5 to TRBJ1-2, and 9 junctional nucleotides match TRBD1. The CDR3 region has the sequence CASSPTGGIVGYTF. Here is the DNA: TGTGCCAGCAGTCCGACAGGGGGGATAGTTGGCTACACCTTC.